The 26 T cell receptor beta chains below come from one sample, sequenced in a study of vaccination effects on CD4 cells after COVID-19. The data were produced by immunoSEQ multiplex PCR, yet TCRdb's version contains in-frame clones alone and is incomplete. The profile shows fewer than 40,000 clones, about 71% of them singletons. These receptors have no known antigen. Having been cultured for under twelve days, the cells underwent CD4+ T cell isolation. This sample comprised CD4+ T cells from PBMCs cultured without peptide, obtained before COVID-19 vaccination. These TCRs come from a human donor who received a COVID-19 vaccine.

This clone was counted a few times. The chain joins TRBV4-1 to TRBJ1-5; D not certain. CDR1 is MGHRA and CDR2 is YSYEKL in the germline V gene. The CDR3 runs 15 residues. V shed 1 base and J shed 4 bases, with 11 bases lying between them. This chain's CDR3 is CASSQVGGKNQPQHF. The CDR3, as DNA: TGCGCCAGCAGCCAAGTTGGAGGGAAGAATCAGCCCCAGCATTTT.

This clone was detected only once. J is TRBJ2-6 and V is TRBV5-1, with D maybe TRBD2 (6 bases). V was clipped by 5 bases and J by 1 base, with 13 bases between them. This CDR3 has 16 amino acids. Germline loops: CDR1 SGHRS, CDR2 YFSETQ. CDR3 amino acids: CASSIQAGSGANVLTF. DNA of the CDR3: TGCGCCAGCAGTATACAGGCGGGGTCTGGGGCCAACGTCCTGACTTTC.

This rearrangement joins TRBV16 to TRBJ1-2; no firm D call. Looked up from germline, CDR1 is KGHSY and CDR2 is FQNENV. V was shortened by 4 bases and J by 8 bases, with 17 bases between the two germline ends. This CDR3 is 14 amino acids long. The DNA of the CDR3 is TGTGCCAGCAGCCTCAATTCGGGCACAGAAGGCTACACCTTC. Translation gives CASSLNSGTEGYTF. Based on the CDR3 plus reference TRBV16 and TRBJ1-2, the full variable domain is GEEVAQTPKHLVRGEGQKAKLYCAPIKGHSYVFWYQQVLKNEFKFLISFQNENVFDETGMPKERFSAKCLPNSPCSLEIQATKLEDSAVYFCASSLNSGTEGYTFGSGTRLTVV.

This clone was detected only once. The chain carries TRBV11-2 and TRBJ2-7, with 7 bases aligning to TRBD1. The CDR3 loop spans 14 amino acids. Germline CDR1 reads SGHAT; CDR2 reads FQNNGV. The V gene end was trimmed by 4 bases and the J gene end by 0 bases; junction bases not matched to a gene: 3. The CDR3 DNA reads TGTGCCAGCAGCTCGGGACAGATCTCCTACGAGCAGTACTTC. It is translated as CASSSGQISYEQYF.

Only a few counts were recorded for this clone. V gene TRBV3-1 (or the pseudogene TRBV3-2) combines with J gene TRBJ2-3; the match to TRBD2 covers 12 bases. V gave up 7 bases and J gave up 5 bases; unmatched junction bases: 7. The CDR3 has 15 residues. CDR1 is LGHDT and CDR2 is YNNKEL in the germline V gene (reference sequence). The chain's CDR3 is CASTTLAGGLDTQYF. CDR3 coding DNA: TGTGCCAGCACCACACTAGCGGGGGGATTAGATACGCAGTATTTT.

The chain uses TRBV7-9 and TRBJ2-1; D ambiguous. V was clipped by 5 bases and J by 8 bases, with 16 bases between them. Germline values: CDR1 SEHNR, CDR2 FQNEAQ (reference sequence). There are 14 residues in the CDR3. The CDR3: CASSPRNQWDEQFF. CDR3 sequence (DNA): TGTGCCAGCAGCCCGCGAAACCAATGGGATGAGCAGTTCTTC.

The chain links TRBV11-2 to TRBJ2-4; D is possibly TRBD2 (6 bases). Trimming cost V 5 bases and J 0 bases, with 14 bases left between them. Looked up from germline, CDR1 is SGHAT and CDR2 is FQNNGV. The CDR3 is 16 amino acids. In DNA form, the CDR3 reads TGTGCCAGCAGCAGATGGACGGGAGTAGCCAAAAACATTCAGTACTTC. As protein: CASSRWTGVAKNIQYF.

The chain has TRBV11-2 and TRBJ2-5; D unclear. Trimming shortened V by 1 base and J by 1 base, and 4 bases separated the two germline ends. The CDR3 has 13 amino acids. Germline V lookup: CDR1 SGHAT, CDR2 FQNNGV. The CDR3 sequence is CASSLGPQETQYF. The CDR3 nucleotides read TGTGCCAGCAGCTTAGGACCCCAAGAGACCCAGTACTTC.

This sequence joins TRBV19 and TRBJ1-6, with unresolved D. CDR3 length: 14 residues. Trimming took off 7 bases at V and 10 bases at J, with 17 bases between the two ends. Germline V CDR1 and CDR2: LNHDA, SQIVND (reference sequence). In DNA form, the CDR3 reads TGTGCCAGTACCCGGACCAAATTTAACTCACCCCTCCACTTT. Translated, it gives CASTRTKFNSPLHF. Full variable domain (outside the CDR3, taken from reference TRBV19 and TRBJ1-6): DGGITQSPKYLFRKEGQNVTLSCEQNLNHDAMYWYRQDPGQGLRLIYYSQIVNDFQKGDIAEGYSVSREKKESFPLTVTSAQKNPTAFYLCASTRTKFNSPLHFGNGTRLTVT.

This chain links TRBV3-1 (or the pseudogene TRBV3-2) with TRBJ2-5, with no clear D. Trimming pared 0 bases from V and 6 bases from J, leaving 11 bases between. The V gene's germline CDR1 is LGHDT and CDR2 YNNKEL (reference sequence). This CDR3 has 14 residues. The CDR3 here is CASSQDPTGKTQYF. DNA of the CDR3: TGTGCCAGCAGCCAAGATCCTACTGGGAAGACCCAGTACTTC.

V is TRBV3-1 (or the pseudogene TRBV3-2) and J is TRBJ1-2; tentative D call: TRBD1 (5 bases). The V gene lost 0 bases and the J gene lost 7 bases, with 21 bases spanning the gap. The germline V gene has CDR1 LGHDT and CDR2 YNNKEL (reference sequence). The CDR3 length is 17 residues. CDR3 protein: CASSQDGGARERGGYTF. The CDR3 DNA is TGTGCCAGCAGCCAAGACGGAGGGGCGCGAGAACGGGGTGGCTACACCTTC.

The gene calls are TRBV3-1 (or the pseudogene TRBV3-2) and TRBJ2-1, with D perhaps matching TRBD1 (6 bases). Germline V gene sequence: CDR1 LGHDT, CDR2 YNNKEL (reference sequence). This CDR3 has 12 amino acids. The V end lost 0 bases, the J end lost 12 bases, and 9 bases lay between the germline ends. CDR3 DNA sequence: TGTGCCAGCAGCCAAGAGGGGGCACCGCAGTTCTTC. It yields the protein CASSQEGAPQFF.

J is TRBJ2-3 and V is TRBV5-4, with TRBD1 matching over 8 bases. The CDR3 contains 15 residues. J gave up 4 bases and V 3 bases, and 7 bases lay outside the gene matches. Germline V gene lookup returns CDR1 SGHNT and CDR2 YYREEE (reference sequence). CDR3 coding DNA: TGTGCCAGCAGCTCCCGGGACAGGACGGCAGATACGCAGTATTTT. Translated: CASSSRDRTADTQYF. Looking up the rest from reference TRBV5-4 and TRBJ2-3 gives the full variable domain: ETGVTQSPTHLIKTRGQQVTLRCSSQSGHNTVSWYQQALGQGPQFIFQYYREEENGRGNFPPRFSGLQFPNYSSELNVNALELDDSALYLCASSSRDRTADTQYFGPGTRLTVL.

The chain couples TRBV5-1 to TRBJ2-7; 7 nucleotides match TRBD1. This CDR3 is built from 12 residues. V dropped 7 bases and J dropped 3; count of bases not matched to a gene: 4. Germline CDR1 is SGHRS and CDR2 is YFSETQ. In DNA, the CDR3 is TGCGCCAGCCGGACAGGCGACTACGAGCAGTACTTC. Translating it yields CASRTGDYEQYF.

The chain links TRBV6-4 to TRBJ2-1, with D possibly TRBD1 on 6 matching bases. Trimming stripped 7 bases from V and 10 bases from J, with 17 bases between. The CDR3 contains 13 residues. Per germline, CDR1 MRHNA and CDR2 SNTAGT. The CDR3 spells CASTGDNPGEQFF. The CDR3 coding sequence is TGTGCCAGCACTGGGGACAATCCGGGGGAGCAGTTCTTC.

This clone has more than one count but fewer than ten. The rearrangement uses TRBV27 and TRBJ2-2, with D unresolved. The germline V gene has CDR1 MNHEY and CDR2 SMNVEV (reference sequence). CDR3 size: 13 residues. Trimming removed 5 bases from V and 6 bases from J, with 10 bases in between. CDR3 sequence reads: CASSLGVPGELFF. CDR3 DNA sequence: TGTGCCAGCAGTCTCGGCGTTCCCGGGGAGCTGTTTTTT.

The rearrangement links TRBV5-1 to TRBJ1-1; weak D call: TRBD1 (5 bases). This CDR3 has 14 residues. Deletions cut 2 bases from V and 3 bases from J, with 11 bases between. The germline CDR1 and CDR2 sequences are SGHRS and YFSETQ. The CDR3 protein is CASSLARVDTEAFF. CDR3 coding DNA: TGCGCCAGCAGCTTAGCCAGGGTTGACACTGAAGCTTTCTTT. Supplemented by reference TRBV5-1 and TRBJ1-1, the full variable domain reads KAGVTQTPRYLIKTRGQQVTLSCSPISGHRSVSWYQQTPGQGLQFLFEYFSETQRNKGNFPGRFSGRQFSNSRSEMNVSTLELGDSALYLCASSLARVDTEAFFGQGTRLTVV.

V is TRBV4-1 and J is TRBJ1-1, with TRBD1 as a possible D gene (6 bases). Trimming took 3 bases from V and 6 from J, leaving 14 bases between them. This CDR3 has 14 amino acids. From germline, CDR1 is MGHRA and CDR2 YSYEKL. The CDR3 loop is CASSQQQGIAEAFF. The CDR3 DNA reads TGCGCCAGCAGCCAGCAACAGGGTATCGCTGAAGCTTTCTTT.

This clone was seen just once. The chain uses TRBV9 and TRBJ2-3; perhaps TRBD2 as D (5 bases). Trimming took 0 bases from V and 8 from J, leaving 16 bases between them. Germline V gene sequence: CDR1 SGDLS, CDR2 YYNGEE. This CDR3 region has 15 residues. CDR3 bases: TGTGCCAGCAGCGTAGGGGCGGGTCCGGCAGGTACGCAGTATTTT. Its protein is CASSVGAGPAGTQYF.

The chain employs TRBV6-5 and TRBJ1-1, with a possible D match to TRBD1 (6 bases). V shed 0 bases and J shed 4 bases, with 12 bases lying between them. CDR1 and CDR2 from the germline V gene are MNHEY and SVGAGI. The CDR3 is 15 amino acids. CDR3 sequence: CASSYSTQGGTEAFF. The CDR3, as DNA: TGTGCCAGCAGTTACTCGACACAGGGAGGCACTGAAGCTTTCTTT.

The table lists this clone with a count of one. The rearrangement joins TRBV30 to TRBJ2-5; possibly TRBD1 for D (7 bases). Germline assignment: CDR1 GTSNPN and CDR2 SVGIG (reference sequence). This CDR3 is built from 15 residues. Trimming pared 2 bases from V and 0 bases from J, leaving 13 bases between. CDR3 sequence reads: CAWSPGGPYQETQYF. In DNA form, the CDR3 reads TGTGCCTGGAGTCCAGGGGGGCCGTACCAAGAGACCCAGTACTTC.

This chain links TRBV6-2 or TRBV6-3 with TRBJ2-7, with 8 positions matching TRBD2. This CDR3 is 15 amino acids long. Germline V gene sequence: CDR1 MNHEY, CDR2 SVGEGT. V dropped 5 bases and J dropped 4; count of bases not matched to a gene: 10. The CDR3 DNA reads TGTGCCAGCAGTCAAGCCGGGACTAGGGCGTACGAGCAGTACTTC. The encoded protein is CASSQAGTRAYEQYF.

CDR3 DNA sequence: TGTGCCAGCTCACCACCGACGGGGGGGTTGAATGAGCAGTTCTTC. This sequence encodes CASSPPTGGLNEQFF. V is TRBV18 and J is TRBJ2-1; 8 nucleotides line up with TRBD2. J gave up 7 bases and V 0 bases, and 5 bases lay outside the gene matches. This CDR3 comprises 15 residues. Per germline, CDR1 KGHSH and CDR2 LQKENI.

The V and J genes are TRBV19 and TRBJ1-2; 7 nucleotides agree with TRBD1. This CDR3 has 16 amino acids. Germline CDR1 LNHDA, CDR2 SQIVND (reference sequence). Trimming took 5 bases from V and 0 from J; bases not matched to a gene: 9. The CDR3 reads CASSWDRPSANYGYTF. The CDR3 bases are TGTGCCAGTAGTTGGGACAGACCCTCGGCTAACTATGGCTACACCTTC. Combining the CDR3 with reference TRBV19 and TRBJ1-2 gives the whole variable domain DGGITQSPKYLFRKEGQNVTLSCEQNLNHDAMYWYRQDPGQGLRLIYYSQIVNDFQKGDIAEGYSVSREKKESFPLTVTSAQKNPTAFYLCASSWDRPSANYGYTFGSGTRLTVV.

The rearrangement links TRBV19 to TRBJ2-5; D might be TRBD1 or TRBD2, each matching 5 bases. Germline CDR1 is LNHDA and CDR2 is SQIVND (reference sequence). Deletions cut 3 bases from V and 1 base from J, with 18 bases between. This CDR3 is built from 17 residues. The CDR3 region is CASSIFPLAGAQETQYF. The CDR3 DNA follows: TGTGCCAGTAGTATTTTTCCGCTAGCTGGGGCCCAAGAGACCCAGTACTTC.

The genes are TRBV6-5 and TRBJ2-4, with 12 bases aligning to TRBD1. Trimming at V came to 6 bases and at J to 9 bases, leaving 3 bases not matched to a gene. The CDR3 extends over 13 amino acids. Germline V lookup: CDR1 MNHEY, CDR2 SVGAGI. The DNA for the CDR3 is TGTGCCAGCAGGGGACAGGGGGCGGTCATTCAGTACTTC. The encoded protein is CASRGQGAVIQYF.